The text below deals with one T cell receptor beta chain. These data are taken from a study of blood T cell repertoires in COVID-19. Profiled with immunoSEQ multiplex PCR; TCRdb holds only in-frame clones, not every one. The data contain about 31,000 clones, approximately 91% of them singletons. The V end lost 0 bases, the J end lost 2 bases, and 9 bases lay between the germline ends. Germline V lookup: CDR1 SGHRS, CDR2 YFSETQ. This CDR3 contains 15 residues. The receptor was derived from a man aged 55-75 years with COVID-19, enrolled during active disease. Sequences were obtained from peripheral blood. J is TRBJ2-1 and V is TRBV5-1; a weak D match, TRBD1 (5 bases). The CDR3 DNA follows: TGCGCCAGCAGCTTGGATGGACAAGCCTACAATGAGCAGTTCTTC. Its translation: CASSLDGQAYNEQFF.